This T cell receptor (beta chain) was sequenced in a study of T cell responses to AZD1222 COVID-19 vaccine. Findings and limits, study-wide: With dominance at 160-218 and 743-854, vaccine-associated CD4 TCRs spanned spike. Only 6 or 7 AZD1222 recipients tested seropositive at baseline.

The V end lost 0 bases, the J end lost 5 bases, and 11 bases lay between the germline ends. Germline V gene lookup returns CDR1 SGHNT and CDR2 YYREEE (reference sequence). This CDR3 is built from 14 residues. Worth noting for this clone: Antigen: not known.

The assay was immunoSEQ multiplex PCR, and TCRdb's table has in-frame clones only and misses some. The sample shows approximately 70,000 clones, about four fifths of them seen only once. The clonotype was recovered from an adult who received the AZD1222 COVID-19 vaccine. Here the sequenced sample was peripheral blood, taken 28 days after the second AZD1222 dose. The chain carries TRBV5-4 and TRBJ1-1; unclear D gene. Written as DNA, the CDR3 is TGTGCCAGCAGCTTGGAGCCGGGTAGAACTGAAGCTTTCTTT. It codes for CASSLEPGRTEAFF.